This TCR beta chain was identified in a study of T cell responses to AZD1222 COVID-19 vaccine. The repertoire was sequenced with immunoSEQ multiplex PCR; TCRdb's copy has only in-frame clones and lacks some. Of about 60,000 clones listed, about 86% were seen once; the top ten hold about 7.1%. V dropped 0 bases and J dropped 5; count of bases not matched to a gene: 1. This CDR3 has 14 amino acids. Looked up from germline, CDR1 is SGHRS and CDR2 is YFSETQ. The specimen was peripheral blood, collected 28 days after the second AZD1222 dose. The chain is built from TRBV5-1 and TRBJ2-7; 11 nucleotides match TRBD1. This TCR was recovered from an adult who received the AZD1222 COVID-19 vaccine. CDR3 bases: TGCGCCAGCAGCTTGGCGGGACAGGGGGACGAGCAGTACTTC. This gives the protein CASSLAGQGDEQYF.